The following is a T cell receptor (beta chain) sequence with its context. Authors' methods: Amplification with reference gene primers provided the estimates of nucleated cell counts. Here immunoSEQ multiplex PCR was the method, and the copy in TCRdb shows in-frame clones only, minus some. Clone size and V and J calls were adopted from that table, with D and trimming inferred from the DNA. The sample holds hundreds of thousands of clones, around 90% seen once. The sample comes from a study of blood T cell repertoires in COVID-19. Study as a whole: Acute-phase and convalescent COVID-19 samples originated in the United States, Italy and Spain. From T cells, B-cell-depleted T cells, or PBMCs came the material, which was cDNA or gDNA.

This CDR3 region has 16 residues. The germline V gene has CDR1 MGHRA and CDR2 YSYEKL. The ends were cut back, 0 bases at V and 2 bases at J, with 13 bases in the middle. The chain uses TRBV4-1 and TRBJ1-2; D not certain. The TCR originated in a woman between 45 and 60 years old with COVID-19, enrolled during active disease. The sample taken for sequencing was peripheral blood. In nucleotides, the CDR3 is TGCGCCAGCAGCCAAGATCAGTCGGGGTGGAACTATGGCTACACCTTC. Translation gives CASSQDQSGWNYGYTF.